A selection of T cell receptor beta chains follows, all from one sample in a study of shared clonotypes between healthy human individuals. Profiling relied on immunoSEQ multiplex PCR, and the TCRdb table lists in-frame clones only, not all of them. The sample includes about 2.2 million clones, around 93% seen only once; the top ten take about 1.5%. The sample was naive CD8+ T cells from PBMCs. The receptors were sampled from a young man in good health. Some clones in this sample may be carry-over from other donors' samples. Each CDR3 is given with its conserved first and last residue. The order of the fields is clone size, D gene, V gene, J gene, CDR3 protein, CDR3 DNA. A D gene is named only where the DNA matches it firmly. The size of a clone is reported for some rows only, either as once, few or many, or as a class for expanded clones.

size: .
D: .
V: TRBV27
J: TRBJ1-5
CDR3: CASSVQGNQPQHF
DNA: TGTGCCAGCAGTGTACAGGGAAATCAGCCCCAGCATTTT

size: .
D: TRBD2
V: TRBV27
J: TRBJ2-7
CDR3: CASRVEGLAFYEQYF
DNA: TGTGCCAGCAGGGTAGAGGGACTAGCCTTCTACGAGCAGTACTTC

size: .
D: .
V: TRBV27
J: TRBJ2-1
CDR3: CASRGRPHEQFF
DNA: TGTGCCAGCAGGGGGAGGCCGCATGAGCAGTTCTTC

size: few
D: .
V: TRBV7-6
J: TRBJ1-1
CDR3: CASSLQGWTEAFF
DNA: TGTGCCAGCAGCTTACAGGGTTGGACTGAAGCTTTCTTT

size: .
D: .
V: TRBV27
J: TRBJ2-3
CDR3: CASSFGVGSTDTQYF
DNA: TGTGCCAGCAGTTTTGGGGTGGGCAGCACAGATACGCAGTATTTT

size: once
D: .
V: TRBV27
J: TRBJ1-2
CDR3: CASSPWGNYGYTF
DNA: TGTGCCAGCAGTCCATGGGGAAACTATGGCTACACCTTC

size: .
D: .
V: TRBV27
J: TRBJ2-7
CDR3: CASSSSPDRWYEQYF
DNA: TGTGCCAGCAGTTCATCCCCTGACAGGTGGTACGAGCAGTACTTC

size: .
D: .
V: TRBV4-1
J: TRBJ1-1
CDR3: CASSQGTDRIGGDTEAFF
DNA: TGCGCCAGCAGCCAAGGGACGGACAGAATAGGTGGGGACACTGAAGCTTTCTTT

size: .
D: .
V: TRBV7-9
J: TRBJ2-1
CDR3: CASSFSHASYNEQFF
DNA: TGTGCCAGCAGCTTCAGTCACGCCTCCTACAATGAGCAGTTCTTC

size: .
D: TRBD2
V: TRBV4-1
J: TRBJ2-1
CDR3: CASSPTLAVGSYNEQFF
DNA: TGCGCCAGCAGCCCGACCCTAGCGGTAGGCTCCTACAATGAGCAGTTCTTC

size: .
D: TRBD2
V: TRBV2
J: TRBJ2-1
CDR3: CASRLSSWGTTLSNEQFF
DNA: TGTGCCAGCAGGCTGAGCAGTTGGGGGACTACGCTTTCGAATGAGCAGTTCTTC

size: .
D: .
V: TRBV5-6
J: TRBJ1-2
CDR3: CASSLNYGYTF
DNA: TGTGCCAGCAGCTTGAACTATGGCTACACCTTC

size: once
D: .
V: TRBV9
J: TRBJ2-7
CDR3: CASSVVGGGTYEQYF
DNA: TGTGCCAGCAGCGTAGTAGGAGGGGGCACCTACGAGCAGTACTTC

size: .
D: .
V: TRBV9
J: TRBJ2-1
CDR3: CASSVVAGMQFF
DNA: TGTGCCAGCAGCGTAGTGGCGGGCATGCAGTTCTTC

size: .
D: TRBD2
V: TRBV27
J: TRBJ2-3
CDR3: CASSLLAGAPDTQYF
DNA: TGTGCCAGCAGCCTACTAGCGGGGGCCCCAGATACGCAGTATTTT

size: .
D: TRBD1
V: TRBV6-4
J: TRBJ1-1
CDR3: CASSYFPGQEAFF
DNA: TGTGCCAGCAGTTACTTTCCGGGACAGGAAGCTTTCTTT

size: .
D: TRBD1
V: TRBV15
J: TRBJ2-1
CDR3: CATSRDLQGAGNEQFF
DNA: TGTGCCACCAGCAGAGATCTACAGGGGGCTGGAAATGAGCAGTTCTTC

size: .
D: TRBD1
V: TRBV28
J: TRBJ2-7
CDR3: CASSPGQGYYEQYF
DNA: TGTGCCAGCAGCCCGGGACAGGGCTACTACGAGCAGTACTTC

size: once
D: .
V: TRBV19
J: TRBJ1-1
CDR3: CASSIGWNTEAFF
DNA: TGTGCCAGTAGTATCGGATGGAACACTGAAGCTTTCTTT

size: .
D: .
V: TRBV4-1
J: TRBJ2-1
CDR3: CASSQDWSSYNEQFF
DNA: TGCGCCAGCAGCCAAGATTGGAGCTCCTACAATGAGCAGTTCTTC

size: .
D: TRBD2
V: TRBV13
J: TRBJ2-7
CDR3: CASSLERERYEQYF
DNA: TGTGCCAGCAGCTTAGAGCGGGAGAGGTACGAGCAGTACTTC

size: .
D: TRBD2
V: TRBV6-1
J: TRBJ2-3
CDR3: CASSDAVAGGPPTQYF
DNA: TGTGCCAGCAGTGATGCGGTAGCGGGAGGGCCCCCTACGCAGTATTTT